This entry is about one T cell receptor (beta chain). As yet, its antigen is unknown. Primers included in the PCR were 60 Vbeta and 13 Jbeta primers. TCRdb's table, derived via immunoSEQ multiplex PCR, lists solely in-frame clones and lacks some. The top ten clones hold roughly 2.4% of a sample with around 150,000 clones, 80% of them seen once. Looked up from germline, CDR1 is GTSNPN and CDR2 is SVGIG (reference sequence). V lost 0 bases and J 1 base, leaving 12 bases between the germline ends. The CDR3 contains 15 residues. These data come from a study of cytomegalovirus exposure and HLA in healthy donors. Overall study findings and caveats: As a later analysis revealed, the rate of TCR association differed by HLA locus, with DRB1 most and HLA-C fewest. Sequencing depth across donors, presence/absence analyses assumed, was roughly uniform.

This rearrangement joins TRBV30 to TRBJ1-1, with D unresolved. The sequencing sample was made of PBMCs. The clonotype originates from a man over 45 in good health and CMV-seronegative. CDR3 in DNA: TGTGCCTGGAGTGTTCGGGGAACGGCGAACACTGAAGCTTTCTTT. This encodes CAWSVRGTANTEAFF.